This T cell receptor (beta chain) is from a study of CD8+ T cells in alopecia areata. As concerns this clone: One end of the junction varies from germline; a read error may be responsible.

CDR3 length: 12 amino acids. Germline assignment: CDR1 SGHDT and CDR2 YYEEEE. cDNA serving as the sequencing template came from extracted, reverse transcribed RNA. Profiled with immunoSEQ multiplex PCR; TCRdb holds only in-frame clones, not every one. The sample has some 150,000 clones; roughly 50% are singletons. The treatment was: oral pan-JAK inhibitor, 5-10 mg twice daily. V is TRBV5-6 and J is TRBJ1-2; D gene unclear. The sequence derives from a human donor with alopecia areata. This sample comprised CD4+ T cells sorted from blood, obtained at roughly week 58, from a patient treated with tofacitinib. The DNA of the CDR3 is TGTGCCAGCAGCTTGGTCGGAAGATCTGAGGGCTTC. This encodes CASSLVGRSEGF.